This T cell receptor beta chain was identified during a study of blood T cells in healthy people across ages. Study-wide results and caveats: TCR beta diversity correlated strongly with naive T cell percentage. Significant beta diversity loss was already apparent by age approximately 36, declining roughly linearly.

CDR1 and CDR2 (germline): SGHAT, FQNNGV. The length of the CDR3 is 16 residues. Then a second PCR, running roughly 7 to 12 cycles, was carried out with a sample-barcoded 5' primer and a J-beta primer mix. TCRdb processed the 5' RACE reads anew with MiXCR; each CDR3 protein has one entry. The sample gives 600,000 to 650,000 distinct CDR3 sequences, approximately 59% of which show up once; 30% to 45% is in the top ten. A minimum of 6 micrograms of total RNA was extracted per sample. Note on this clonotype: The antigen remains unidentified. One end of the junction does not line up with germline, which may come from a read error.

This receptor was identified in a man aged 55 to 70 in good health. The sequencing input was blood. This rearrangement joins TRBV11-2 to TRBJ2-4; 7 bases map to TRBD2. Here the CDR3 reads CASSQGPGEGQNIQYF. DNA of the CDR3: TGCGCCAGCAGCCAGGGTCCGGGGGAGGGCCAAAACATTCAGTACTTC.